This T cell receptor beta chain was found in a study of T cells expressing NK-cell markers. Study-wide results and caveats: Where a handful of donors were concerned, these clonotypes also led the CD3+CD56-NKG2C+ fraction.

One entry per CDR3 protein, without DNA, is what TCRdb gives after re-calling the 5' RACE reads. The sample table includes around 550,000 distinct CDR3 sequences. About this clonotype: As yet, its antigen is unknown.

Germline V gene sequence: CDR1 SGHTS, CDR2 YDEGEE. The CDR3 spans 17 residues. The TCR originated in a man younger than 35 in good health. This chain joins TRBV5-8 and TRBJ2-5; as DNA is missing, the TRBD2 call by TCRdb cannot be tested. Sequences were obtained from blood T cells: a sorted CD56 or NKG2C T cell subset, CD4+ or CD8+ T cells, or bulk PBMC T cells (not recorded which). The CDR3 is CASSLALVTALQETQYF.